This passage covers 24 T cell receptor beta chains from one sample sequenced in a study of tumor-infiltrating lymphocytes in glioblastoma multiforme. Three nested ARM-PCR rounds with V-beta and C-beta primers built TCRB libraries. TCRdb called the multiplex PCR reads again in MiXCR, with one record for every CDR3 protein. This table holds about 13,000 distinct CDR3 sequences, approximately 70% found once. Sequencing input: brain tumor tissue. The receptors originated from a male donor with glioblastoma.

Note on this clonotype: A junction boundary mismatches the germline segment, possibly from a read error. The chain employs TRBV11-2 and TRBJ1-4, with unresolved D. CDR3 length: 13 amino acids. CDR1 and CDR2 from the germline V gene are SGHAT and FQNNGV. The CDR3 coding sequence is TGTGTCAGCAGCCTTAACCAGAATGAAAAACCGTTTTTT. Translating it yields CVSSLNQNEKPFF. Full variable domain (rest looked up from reference TRBV11-2 and TRBJ1-4): EAGVAQSPRYKIIEKRQSVAFWCNPISGHATLYWYQQILGQGPKLLIQFQNNGVVDDSQLPKDRFSAERLKGVDSTLKIQPAKLEDSAVYLCVSSLNQNEKPFFGSGTQLSVL.

The chain joins TRBV4-3 to TRBJ1-5; a weak D match, TRBD1 (6 bases). The CDR3 is made up of 16 amino acids. Trimming removed 3 bases at V and 6 bases at J, with 18 bases between. CDR1 and CDR2 from the germline V gene are LGHNA and YSLEER. CDR3 residues: CASSQAIGGGGQPQHF. CDR3 bases: TGCGCCAGCAGCCAGGCCATCGGGGGCGGAGGTCAGCCCCAGCATTTT.

The rearrangement links TRBV10-1 to TRBJ2-2; D possibly corresponds to TRBD1 (7 bases). This CDR3 has 16 amino acids. Per germline, CDR1 WNHNN and CDR2 SYGVQD (reference sequence). V gave up 7 bases and J gave up 6 bases, with 21 bases separating them. The CDR3 nucleotides are TGCGCCAGCAATGAAATGGCTAGCAGGGGGGCCGGGGAGCTGTTTTTT. Translated: CASNEMASRGAGELFF.

V gene TRBV11-2 combines with J gene TRBJ2-1; 12 positions match TRBD1. Germline V gives CDR1 SGHAT, CDR2 FQNNGV. The V and J ends lost 5 bases and 8 bases, in that order; junction bases with no gene match: 4. This CDR3 is 14 amino acids long. The CDR3 DNA reads TGTGCCAGCAGCAACAGGGACAGGGGGCATGAGCAGTTCTTC. It is translated as CASSNRDRGHEQFF.

Points on this clonotype: One junction end does not reproduce the germline sequence, and a read error may be involved. The genes are TRBV6-6 and TRBJ2-5, with TRBD1 identical over 8 bases. This CDR3 is 17 amino acids long. Germline V gene sequence: CDR1 MNHNY, CDR2 SVGAGI (reference sequence). CDR3 sequence reads: CANSDRGRFAGQDTQYF. DNA for the CDR3: TGTGCCAACAGTGACAGGGGCCGCTTCGCAGGTCAAGATACCCAGTACTTC.

In this sample, this clonotype turned up many times. The chain combines TRBV30 with TRBJ1-1; 7 bases match TRBD1. The germline V gene encodes CDR1 GTSNPN and CDR2 SVGIG (reference sequence). The CDR3 is 14 residues long. V shed 5 bases and J 2 bases; nucleotides not matched to a gene: 8. The CDR3 region is CAWDRDSLNTEAFF. The CDR3 nucleotides are TGTGCCTGGGACCGGGACAGCTTAAACACTGAAGCTTTCTTT.

This chain uses TRBV6-5 with TRBJ2-7; D might be TRBD1 or TRBD2, each matching 6 bases. Germline CDR1 MNHEY, CDR2 SVGAGI. The CDR3 sequence is 16 residues long. The V gene lost 2 bases and the J gene lost 7 bases, with 21 bases spanning the gap. The chain's CDR3 is CASSYAKFGGGPEQYF. CDR3 bases: TGTGCCAGCAGTTACGCAAAATTTGGTGGGGGGCCGGAGCAGTACTTC.

V usage is TRBV10-1 and J usage is TRBJ2-2, with D uncertain. CDR3 length equals 13 residues. The V gene's germline CDR1 is WNHNN and CDR2 SYGVQD (reference sequence). The V end was cut by 9 bases, the J end by 12 bases, with 20 bases between. CDR3 sequence reads: CASSPENTGQLFF. CDR3 DNA sequence: TGCGCCAGTAGCCCAGAGAACACCGGACAGCTGTTTTTT.

In this sample, this clonotype turned up once. The V gene is TRBV28, the J gene TRBJ1-2; TRBD1 matches at 9 bases. J was trimmed by 6 bases and V by 8 bases; bases with no gene match: 22. CDR1 and CDR2 from the germline V gene are MDHEN and SYDVKM. This CDR3 is built from 18 residues. The CDR3 DNA sequence: TGTGCCAGCGCCTCCCCGCGGGTTGCCGGGACAGGGAGGAATGGCTACACCTTC. It specifies CASASPRVAGTGRNGYTF.

Remarks on this clonotype: The junction shows a germline mismatch at one end, possibly a read error. The chain uses TRBV20-1 and TRBJ2-5; D may be TRBD1 (5 bases). The CDR3 has 13 residues. Germline-derived CDR1 and CDR2 are DFQATT and SNEGSKA (reference sequence). The CDR3 loop is CSASRQPQETLYF. CDR3 nucleotide sequence: TGCAGTGCTTCCCGACAGCCCCAAGAGACCCTGTACTTC.

For this clonotype: This may stem from a read error, because a much larger clone lies one nucleotide away. This sequence joins TRBV11-2 and TRBJ2-7; D gene uncertain. This CDR3 contains 15 residues. CDR1 is SGHAT, CDR2 FQNNGV, per germline. V lost 2 bases and J lost 1, with 12 bases in between. The CDR3 sequence is CASSLSLGLSYEQYF. Written as DNA, the CDR3 is TGTGCCAGCAGCTTAAGCTTAGGGCTTTCCTACGAGCAGTACTTC. Together with reference TRBV11-2 and TRBJ2-7, the CDR3 gives the full variable domain: EAGVAQSPRYKIIEKRQSVAFWCNPISGHATLYWYQQILGQGPKLLIQFQNNGVVDDSQLPKDRFSAERLKGVDSTLKIQPAKLEDSAVYLCASSLSLGLSYEQYFGPGTRLTVT.

This sequence joins TRBV20-1 and TRBJ2-7, with TRBD2 identical over 7 bases. The V segment lost 1 base and the J segment 0 bases; nucleotides outside the gene matches: 9. The CDR3 runs to 16 residues. The germline CDR1 and CDR2 sequences are DFQATT and SNEGSKA (reference sequence). This CDR3 reads CSARAVSGVLSYEQYF. The CDR3 coding sequence is TGCAGTGCTAGAGCGGTAAGCGGGGTACTCTCCTACGAGCAGTACTTC.

This sequence joins TRBV6-5 and TRBJ2-7; D is unresolved. Between the trimmed V and J ends, which lost 6 bases and 13 bases, there was a span of 16 bases. The CDR3 is 11 amino acids. The V gene's germline CDR1 is MNHEY and CDR2 SVGAGI. The CDR3 is CASRERLVRYV. CDR3 DNA: TGTGCCAGCAGGGAGAGGCTGGTACGATACGTC.

This clonotype qualifies as medium-sized. This chain uses TRBV12-3 or TRBV12-4 with TRBJ2-7, with 14 bases fitting TRBD2. Losses at the gene ends were 4 bases for V and 3 bases for J; bases not matched to a gene: 5. The CDR3 is 16 amino acids. Here the CDR3 reads CASSSGTSGRDYEQYF. The CDR3 DNA sequence: TGTGCCAGCAGTTCCGGGACTAGCGGGAGAGACTACGAGCAGTACTTC.

The chain combines TRBV11-3 with TRBJ2-2, with a weak D call TRBD2 (6 bases). Trimming took off 5 bases at V and 13 bases at J, with 32 bases between the two ends. This CDR3 contains 18 residues. Germline V gives CDR1 SGHNT, CDR2 YENEEA. CDR3 bases: TGTGCCAGCAGCACCACCTCCAGACTATCGGGAGAAACCGGGCTGCTGTTTTTT. Its translation is CASSTTSRLSGETGLLFF.

The chain uses TRBV6-5 and TRBJ1-4; 7 bases align to TRBD1. Per germline, CDR1 MNHEY and CDR2 SVGAGI. Losses at the gene ends were 6 bases for V and 8 bases for J; bases not matched to a gene: 3. The CDR3 loop spans 12 amino acids. The CDR3 sequence is CASSATGEKLFF. The CDR3 DNA reads as TGTGCCAGCAGCGCGACAGGGGAAAAACTGTTTTTT.

Of note for this clonotype: The junction departs from the called germline gene at one end, perhaps through a read error. The chain joins TRBV6-1 to TRBJ1-1, with D hard to call. Per germline, CDR1 MNHNS and CDR2 SASEGT. This CDR3 comprises 16 residues. The CDR3 is CASSEGSGSRYDEASF. Written as DNA, the CDR3 is TGTGCCAGCAGTGAAGGTAGCGGGTCGAGGTATGATGAAGCTTCCTTT.

V and J are TRBV4-1 and TRBJ1-1; maybe TRBD1 (6 bases). The CDR3 sequence is 15 residues long. Germline CDR1 MGHRA, CDR2 YSYEKL. V shed 0 bases and J shed 8 bases, with 16 bases lying between them. The DNA of the CDR3 is TGCGCCAGCAGCCAAGATTGGGGGGCAGCCATCGAAGCTTTCTTT. This encodes CASSQDWGAAIEAFF.

A remark on this clonotype: A much larger clone lies a single base off, so this may be a read error. No conserved phenylalanine or tryptophan ends this CDR3, so it is likely a read error. The chain couples TRBV11-1 to TRBJ2-6; no definite D call. Trimming cost V 3 bases and J 3 bases, with 9 bases left between them. From germline, CDR1 is SGHAT and CDR2 FQDESV (reference sequence). This CDR3 spans 15 amino acids. In DNA form, the CDR3 reads TGTGCCAGCAGCTTTGTAACGTTTGGGGCCAACGTCCTGACTCTC. Translating it yields CASSFVTFGANVLTL.

A word on this clonotype: The junction departs from germline at one end; a sequencing error may be responsible. V gene TRBV6-5 combines with J gene TRBJ2-1, with D hard to call. The CDR3 covers 14 residues. CDR1 and CDR2 from the germline V gene are MNHEY and SVGAGI. CDR3 bases: TGTGCCAGGAGTTACGGGCCGGGCTCCGGTGAACAGTTCTTC. This translates into CARSYGPGSGEQFF.

Concerning this clonotype: Relative to the germline gene, one junction end is altered; a read error may explain this. The chain joins TRBV10-2 to TRBJ1-2; D possibly corresponds to TRBD1 (5 bases). CDR1 is WSHSY, CDR2 SAAADI, per germline. The CDR3 is 12 amino acids. CDR3 sequence (DNA): TGCGCCAGCAGGGGTAACGCGGGGGACTACACTTTC. This sequence encodes CASRGNAGDYTF.

Relative to its sample, this clonotype is medium-sized. This sequence joins TRBV12-3 or TRBV12-4 and TRBJ2-7; D gene ambiguous. The CDR3 contains 13 residues. Trimming left V 4 bases short and J 0 bases short, with 7 bases between. CDR3 nucleotides: TGTGCCAGCAGTTGGACGGGCTCCTACGAGCAGTACTTC. The encoded protein is CASSWTGSYEQYF.

The chain uses TRBV29-1 and TRBJ2-7; no clear D gene. V lost 0 bases to trimming and J lost 5 bases, with 8 bases between them. Looked up from germline, CDR1 is SQVTM and CDR2 is ANQGSEA. This CDR3 region has 12 residues. DNA for the CDR3: TGCAGCGTTGAAGATGCCGTGAACGAGCAGTACTTC. Its protein product is CSVEDAVNEQYF.

There are a few counts of this clonotype. Its ends do not fully match the called genes, so a read error is possible. This chain links TRBV29-1 with TRBJ2-3; 7 nucleotides agree with TRBD1. Germline values: CDR1 SQVTM, CDR2 ANQGSEA. The CDR3 has 14 amino acids. DNA of the CDR3: TGCAGCGTTAAGGGGACACCTGGGACAGATACGCAGTGTTTT. It translates to CSVKGTPGTDTQCF.